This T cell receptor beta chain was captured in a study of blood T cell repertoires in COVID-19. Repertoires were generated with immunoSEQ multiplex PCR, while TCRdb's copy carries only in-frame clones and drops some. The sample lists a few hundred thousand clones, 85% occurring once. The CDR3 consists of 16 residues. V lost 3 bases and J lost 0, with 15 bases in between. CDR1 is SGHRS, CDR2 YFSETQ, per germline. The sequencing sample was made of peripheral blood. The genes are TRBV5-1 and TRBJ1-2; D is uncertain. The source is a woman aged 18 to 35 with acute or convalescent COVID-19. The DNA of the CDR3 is TGCGCCAGCAGCTCAATTTCGGGAAAAGCTAACTATGGCTACACCTTC. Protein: CASSSISGKANYGYTF.